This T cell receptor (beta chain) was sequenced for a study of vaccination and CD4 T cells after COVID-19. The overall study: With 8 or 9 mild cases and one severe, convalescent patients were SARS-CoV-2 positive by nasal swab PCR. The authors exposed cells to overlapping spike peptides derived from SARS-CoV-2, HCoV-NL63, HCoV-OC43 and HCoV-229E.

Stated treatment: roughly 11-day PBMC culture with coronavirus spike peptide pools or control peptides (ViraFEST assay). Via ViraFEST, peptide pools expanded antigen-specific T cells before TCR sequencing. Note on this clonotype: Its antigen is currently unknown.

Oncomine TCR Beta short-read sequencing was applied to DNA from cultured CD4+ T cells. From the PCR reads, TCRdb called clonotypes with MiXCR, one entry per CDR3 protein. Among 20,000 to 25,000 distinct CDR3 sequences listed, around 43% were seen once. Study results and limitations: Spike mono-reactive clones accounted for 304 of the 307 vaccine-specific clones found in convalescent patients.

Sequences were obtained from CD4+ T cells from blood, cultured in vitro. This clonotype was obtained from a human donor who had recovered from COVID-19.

In DNA, the CDR3 is TGTGCCAGCAGGGCGGGGGGCTCCTACAATGAGCAGTTCTTC. Protein: CASRAGGSYNEQFF. The chain links TRBV7-8 to TRBJ2-1; 8 bases are shared with TRBD2. With 6 bases clipped from V and 0 bases from J, the junction kept 1 base outside the gene matches. The V gene's germline CDR1 is SGHVS and CDR2 FQNEAQ. The CDR3 contains 14 residues.